Below are 14 T cell receptor beta chains sequenced from a single sample in a study of CD8 T cells in ankylosing spondylitis. Broader study findings: The study identified a TCR beta motif of roughly eight highly homologous variants that appeared characteristic of ankylosing spondylitis blood.

Antigen specificity for these receptors is unknown. TCRdb independently ran MiXCR on the 5' RACE reads; one entry per CDR3 protein. This sample carries more than 600,000 distinct CDR3 sequences, around 20% of them seen once, and the ten largest clones take about 19%. Sequencing used blood, either unsorted or a sorted T cell fraction (not recorded which). These receptors were obtained from a male donor with ankylosing spondylitis.

The chain recombines TRBV25-1 with TRBJ2-1; D is perhaps TRBD2 (6 bases). Trimming took off 5 bases at V and 3 bases at J, with 17 bases between the two ends. The CDR3 spans 16 residues. Per germline, CDR1 MGHDK and CDR2 SYGVNS. Here the CDR3 DNA reads TGTGCCAGCAGTAAAACAGCCGGGACTTTCTACAATGAGCAGTTCTTC. Its protein is CASSKTAGTFYNEQFF.

This clonotype was seen more than once but under ten times. CDR3 in DNA: TGTGCCAGCAGCACGGGGGTGGGGACGGGAGGTTCCAATGAGCAGTTCTTC. Protein product: CASSTGVGTGGSNEQFF. The chain links TRBV7-3 to TRBJ2-1, with 7 bases aligning to TRBD2. Germline V CDR1 and CDR2: SGHTA, FQGTGA. CDR3 size: 17 residues. The ends lost 5 bases at V and 6 bases at J; junction bases unmatched: 16. The entire variable domain, with the rest obtained from reference TRBV7-3 and TRBJ2-1, is as follows: GAGVSQTPSNKVTEKGKYVELRCDPISGHTALYWYRQSLGQGPEFLIYFQGTGAADDSGLPNDRFFAVRPEGSVSTLKIQRTERGDSAVYLCASSTGVGTGGSNEQFFGPGTRLTVL.

The chain employs TRBV11-2 and TRBJ2-5; D remains ambiguous. Germline V gives CDR1 SGHAT, CDR2 FQNNGV. This CDR3 comprises 13 residues. Trimming took 4 bases from V and 5 from J, leaving 11 bases between them. The CDR3 DNA follows: TGTGCCAGCAGCTCCGGACGGGCGGAGACCCAGTACTTC. This sequence encodes CASSSGRAETQYF.

This clonotype turned up a few times. V and J are TRBV4-1 and TRBJ2-2; D might be TRBD1 (6 bases). The CDR3 has 15 amino acids. Trimming pared 5 bases from V and 15 bases from J, leaving 25 bases between. The germline gives CDR1 MGHRA, CDR2 YSYEKL. In nucleotides, the CDR3 is TGCGCCAGCAGCGGTACAGGGATCCTGGGTTACGGGGTGTTTTTT. Residues: CASSGTGILGYGVFF.

The chain is built from TRBV20-1 and TRBJ1-1; no clear D gene. V was pared by 3 bases and J by 1 base, with 12 bases between. Germline V gives CDR1 DFQATT, CDR2 SNEGSKA (reference sequence). The CDR3 loop spans 14 amino acids. The CDR3 is CSASNSTRNTEAFF. The CDR3 DNA reads as TGCAGTGCTAGTAACTCGACGAGGAACACTGAAGCTTTCTTT.

V and J are TRBV11-2 and TRBJ2-7; D is uncertain. V lost 5 bases, J lost 0 bases, and 8 bases lay in between. Germline V gene data show CDR1 as SGHAT and CDR2 as FQNNGV. The CDR3 spans 13 residues. CDR3 amino acids: CASSLQVSYEQYF. The CDR3 nucleotides are TGTGCCAGCAGCCTTCAGGTCTCCTACGAGCAGTACTTC.

For this clonotype: An end of the junction differs from the germline gene, which may be a read error. This chain links TRBV7-7 with TRBJ2-5; the match to TRBD2 covers 12 bases. The CDR3 runs 15 residues. Germline V gene sequence: CDR1 SSHAT, CDR2 FNYEAQ (reference sequence). The CDR3 DNA follows: TGTGCTAGCAGCGACCGACTAGCGGGGGAAGAGACCCAGTACTTC. As protein: CASSDRLAGEETQYF. The whole variable domain, remainder taken from reference TRBV7-7 and TRBJ2-5, is GAGVSQSPRYKVTKRGQDVTLRCDPISSHATLYWYQQALGQGPEFLTYFNYEAQPDKSGLPSDRFSAERPEGSISTLTIQRTEQRDSAMYRCASSDRLAGEETQYFGPGTRLLVL.

The chain couples TRBV5-1 to TRBJ1-2, with unresolved D. There are 15 residues in the CDR3. Trimming shortened V by 4 bases and J by 2 bases, and 15 bases separated the two germline ends. Germline-derived CDR1 and CDR2 are SGHRS and YFSETQ. CDR3 protein: CASSPREGLNYGYTF. The CDR3 DNA reads TGCGCCAGCAGCCCTCGGGAAGGCCTCAACTATGGCTACACCTTC.

The chain employs TRBV29-1 and TRBJ1-2; D ambiguous. CDR3 length equals 11 residues. With 4 bases removed from V and 8 bases from J, the gap between germline ends came to 11 bases. The germline gives CDR1 SQVTM, CDR2 ANQGSEA. The CDR3 here is CSVGASAGYTF. CDR3 nucleotide sequence: TGCAGCGTTGGGGCCTCCGCGGGCTACACCTTC.

Only a few counts were recorded for this clonotype. This chain uses TRBV20-1 with TRBJ2-3; maybe TRBD1 (5 bases). V was cut by 6 bases and J by 0 bases, with 10 bases left in between. Germline V gene sequence: CDR1 DFQATT, CDR2 SNEGSKA (reference sequence). CDR3 size: 13 residues. Here the CDR3 reads CSATDTSTDTQYF. The CDR3 region has the DNA TGCAGTGCCACGGACACGAGCACAGATACGCAGTATTTT.

The chain couples TRBV6-1 to TRBJ2-2; TRBD2 aligns across 14 bases. Germline values: CDR1 MNHNS, CDR2 SASEGT. The length of the CDR3 is 18 residues. With 6 bases clipped from V and 3 bases from J, the junction kept 9 bases outside the gene matches. The CDR3 bases are TGTGCCAGCAGCCCCGGGACTAGCGGGAGAAAGGACACCGGGGAGCTGTTTTTT. This encodes CASSPGTSGRKDTGELFF.

This chain joins TRBV2 and TRBJ2-1; D remains ambiguous. Germline lookup yields CDR1 SNHLY and CDR2 FYNNEI. The length of the CDR3 is 16 residues. Trimming removed 3 bases at V and 6 bases at J, with 18 bases between. CDR3 loop: CASSERRSSKGNEQFF. The DNA of the CDR3 is TGTGCCAGCAGTGAGAGGCGATCCTCAAAAGGCAATGAGCAGTTCTTC.

This chain joins TRBV12-3 or TRBV12-4 and TRBJ2-1, with D possibly being TRBD1 (5 bases). V was pared by 4 bases and J by 3 bases, with 13 bases between. The CDR3 runs 15 residues. The CDR3: CASSSHRLDYNEQFF. CDR3 nucleotide sequence: TGTGCCAGCAGTTCACACAGGTTAGACTACAATGAGCAGTTCTTC.

This clonotype was observed a handful of times. The V gene is TRBV5-1, the J gene TRBJ1-1; maybe TRBD1 (6 bases). The CDR3 spans 13 residues. V shed 3 bases and J shed 3 bases, with 9 bases lying between them. The germline CDR1 and CDR2 sequences are SGHRS and YFSETQ. CDR3 DNA: TGCGCCAGCAGCTGGGGGGGGCACACTGAAGCTTTCTTT. It translates to CASSWGGHTEAFF.